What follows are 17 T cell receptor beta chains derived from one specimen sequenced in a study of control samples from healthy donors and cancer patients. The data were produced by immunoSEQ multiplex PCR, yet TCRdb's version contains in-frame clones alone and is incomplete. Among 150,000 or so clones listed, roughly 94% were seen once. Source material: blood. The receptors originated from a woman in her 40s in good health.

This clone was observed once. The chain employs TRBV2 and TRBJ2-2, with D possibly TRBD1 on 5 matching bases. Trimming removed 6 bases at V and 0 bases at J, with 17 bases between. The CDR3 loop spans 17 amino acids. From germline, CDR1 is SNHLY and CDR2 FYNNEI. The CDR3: CASSPFRLQANTGELFF. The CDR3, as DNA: TGTGCCAGCAGCCCCTTTCGTTTACAGGCGAACACCGGGGAGCTGTTTTTT. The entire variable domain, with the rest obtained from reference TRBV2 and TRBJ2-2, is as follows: EPEVTQTPSHQVTQMGQEVILRCVPISNHLYFYWYRQILGQKVEFLVSFYNNEISEKSEIFDDQFSVERPDGSNFTLKIRSTKLEDSAMYFCASSPFRLQANTGELFFGEGSRLTVL.

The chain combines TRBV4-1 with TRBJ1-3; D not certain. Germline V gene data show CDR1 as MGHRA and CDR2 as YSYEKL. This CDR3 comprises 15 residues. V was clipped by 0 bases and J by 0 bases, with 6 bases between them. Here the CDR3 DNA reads TGCGCCAGCAGCCAAGAGAAATACTCTGGAAACACCATATATTTT. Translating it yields CASSQEKYSGNTIYF.

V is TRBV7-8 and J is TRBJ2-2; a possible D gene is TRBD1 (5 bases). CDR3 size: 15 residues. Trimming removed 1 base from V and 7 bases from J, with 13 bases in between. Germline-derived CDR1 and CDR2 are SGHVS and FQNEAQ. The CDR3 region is CASSLVGVLGGELFF. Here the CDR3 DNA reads TGTGCCAGCAGCTTAGTAGGGGTTTTGGGCGGGGAGCTGTTTTTT.

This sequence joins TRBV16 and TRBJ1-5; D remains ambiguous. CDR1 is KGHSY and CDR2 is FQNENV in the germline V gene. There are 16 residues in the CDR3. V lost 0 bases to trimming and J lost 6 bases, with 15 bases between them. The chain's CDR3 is CASSQSGPAVRQPQHF. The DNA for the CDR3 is TGTGCCAGCAGCCAATCGGGCCCCGCCGTCCGTCAGCCCCAGCATTTT.

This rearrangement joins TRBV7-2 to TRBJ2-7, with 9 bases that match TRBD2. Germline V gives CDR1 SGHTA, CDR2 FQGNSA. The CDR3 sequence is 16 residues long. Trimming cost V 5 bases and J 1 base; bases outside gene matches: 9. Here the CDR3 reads CASSIVAGEGSYEQYF. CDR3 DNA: TGTGCCAGCAGCATAGTAGCGGGAGAGGGTTCCTACGAGCAGTACTTC.

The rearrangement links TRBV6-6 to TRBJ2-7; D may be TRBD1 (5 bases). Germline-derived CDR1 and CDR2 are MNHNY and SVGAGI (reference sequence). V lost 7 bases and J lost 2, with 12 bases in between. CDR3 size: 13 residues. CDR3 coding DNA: TGTGCCAGCACTCCCGACAGACCCTACGAGCAGTACTTC. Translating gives CASTPDRPYEQYF.

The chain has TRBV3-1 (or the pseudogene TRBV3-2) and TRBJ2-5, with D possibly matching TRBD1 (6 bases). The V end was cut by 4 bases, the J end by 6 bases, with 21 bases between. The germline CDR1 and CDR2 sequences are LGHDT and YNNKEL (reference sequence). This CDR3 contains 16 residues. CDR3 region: CASSPHGTSRGKTQYF. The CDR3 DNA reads TGTGCCAGCAGCCCACACGGGACGTCCAGGGGAAAGACCCAGTACTTC.

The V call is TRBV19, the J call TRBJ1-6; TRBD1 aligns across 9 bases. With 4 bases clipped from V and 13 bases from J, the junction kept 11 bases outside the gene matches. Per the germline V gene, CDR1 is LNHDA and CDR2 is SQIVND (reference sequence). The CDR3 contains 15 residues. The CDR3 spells CASSTEWGTGSPLHF. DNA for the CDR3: TGTGCCAGTAGTACGGAGTGGGGGACAGGGTCTCCCCTCCACTTT.

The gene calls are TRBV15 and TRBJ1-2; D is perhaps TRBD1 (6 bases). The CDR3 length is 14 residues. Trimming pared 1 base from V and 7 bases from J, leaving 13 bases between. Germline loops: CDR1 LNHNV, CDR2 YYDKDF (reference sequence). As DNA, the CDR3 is TGTGCCACCAGCAGAGGGACAGAGTTGGCTGGCTACACCTTC. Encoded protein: CATSRGTELAGYTF.

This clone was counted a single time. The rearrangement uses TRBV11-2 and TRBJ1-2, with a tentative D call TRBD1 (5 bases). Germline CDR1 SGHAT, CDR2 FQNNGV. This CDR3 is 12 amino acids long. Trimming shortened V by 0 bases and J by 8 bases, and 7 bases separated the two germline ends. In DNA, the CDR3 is TGTGCCAGCAGCTTAGATAGGGGCGGCTACACCTTC. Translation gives CASSLDRGGYTF. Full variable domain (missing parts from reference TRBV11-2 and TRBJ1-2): EAGVAQSPRYKIIEKRQSVAFWCNPISGHATLYWYQQILGQGPKLLIQFQNNGVVDDSQLPKDRFSAERLKGVDSTLKIQPAKLEDSAVYLCASSLDRGGYTFGSGTRLTVV.

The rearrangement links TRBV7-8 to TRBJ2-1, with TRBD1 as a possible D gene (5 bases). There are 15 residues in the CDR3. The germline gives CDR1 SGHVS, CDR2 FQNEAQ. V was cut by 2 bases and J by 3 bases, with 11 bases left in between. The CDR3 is CASSLRGTDYNEQFF. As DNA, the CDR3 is TGTGCCAGCAGCTTAAGGGGCACTGACTACAATGAGCAGTTCTTC.

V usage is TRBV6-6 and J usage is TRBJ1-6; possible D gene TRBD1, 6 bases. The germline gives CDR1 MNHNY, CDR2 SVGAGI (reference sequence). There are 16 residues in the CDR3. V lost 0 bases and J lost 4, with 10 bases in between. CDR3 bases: TGTGCCAGCAGTTACTCAAGGGGGAGATATAATTCACCCCTCCACTTT. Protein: CASSYSRGRYNSPLHF.

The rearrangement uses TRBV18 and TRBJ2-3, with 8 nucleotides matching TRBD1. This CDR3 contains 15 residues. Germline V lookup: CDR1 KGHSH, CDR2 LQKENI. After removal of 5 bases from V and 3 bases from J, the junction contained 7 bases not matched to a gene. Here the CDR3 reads CASSTDRVHTDTQYF. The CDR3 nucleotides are TGTGCCAGCTCAACGGACAGGGTCCATACAGATACGCAGTATTTT.

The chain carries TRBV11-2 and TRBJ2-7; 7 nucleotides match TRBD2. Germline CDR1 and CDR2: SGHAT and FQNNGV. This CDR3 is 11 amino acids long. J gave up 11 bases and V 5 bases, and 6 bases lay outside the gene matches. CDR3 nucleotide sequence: TGTGCCAGCAGCGCCGGACTAGTAGAGTACTTC. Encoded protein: CASSAGLVEYF.

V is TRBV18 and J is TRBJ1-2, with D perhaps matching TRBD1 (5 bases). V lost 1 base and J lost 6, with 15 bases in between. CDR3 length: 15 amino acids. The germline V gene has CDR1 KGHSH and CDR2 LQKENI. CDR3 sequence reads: CASSPRTGSPHGYTF. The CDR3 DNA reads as TGTGCCAGCTCACCACGTACAGGATCCCCTCATGGCTACACCTTC.

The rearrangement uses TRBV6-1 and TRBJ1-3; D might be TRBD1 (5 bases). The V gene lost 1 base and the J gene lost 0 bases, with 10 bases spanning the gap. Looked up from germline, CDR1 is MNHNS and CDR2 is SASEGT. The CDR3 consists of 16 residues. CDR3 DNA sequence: TGTGCCAGCAGTGAAGTATATGGGGGCTCTGGAAACACCATATATTTT. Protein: CASSEVYGGSGNTIYF.

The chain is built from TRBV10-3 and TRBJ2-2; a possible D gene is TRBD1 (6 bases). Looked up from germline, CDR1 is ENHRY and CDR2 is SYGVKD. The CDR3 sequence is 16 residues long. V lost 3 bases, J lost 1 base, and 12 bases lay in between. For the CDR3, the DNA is TGTGCCATCAGTGACAGACAGGCTTTGAACACCGGGGAGCTGTTTTTT. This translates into CAISDRQALNTGELFF.